This record looks at one T cell receptor (beta chain) sequence and its context. These data come from a study of blood T cell repertoires in COVID-19. Assay: immunoSEQ multiplex PCR; the TCRdb copy retains only in-frame clones and omits some. The sample lists 85,000 to 110,000 clones, approximately 84% occurring once. Input material: peripheral blood. The receptor comes from a human donor in a cohort sampled during active or convalescent COVID-19.

CDR3 protein: CASSLTGYTEAFF. The CDR3 DNA sequence: TGTGCCAGCAGTTTAACAGGGTACACTGAAGCTTTCTTT. V is TRBV12-3 or TRBV12-4 and J is TRBJ1-1; D is perhaps TRBD1 (6 bases). V lost 2 bases and J 3 bases, leaving 7 bases between the germline ends. The CDR3 covers 13 residues.